Listed here are 18 T cell receptor beta chains from one sample, sequenced in a study of blood T cell repertoires in COVID-19. Profiled with immunoSEQ multiplex PCR; TCRdb holds only in-frame clones, not every one. Among approximately 220,000 clones, roughly nine tenths were seen once, and the ten largest hold 2.2%. Material: peripheral blood. These receptors were obtained from a woman between 50 and 59 years old with acute or convalescent COVID-19.

This sequence joins TRBV12-3 or TRBV12-4 and TRBJ1-5; no clear D gene. This CDR3 is 12 amino acids long. V lost 1 base, J lost 7 bases, and 5 bases lay in between. Here the CDR3 DNA reads TGTGCCAGCAGTTTAGGGGAGCAGCCCCAGCATTTT. Translating gives CASSLGEQPQHF.

This clone was counted a single time. DNA of the CDR3: TGTGCCAGCGCAAATTACCCAGGGGGCGCTTTTCGTACTGAAGCTTTCTTT. It yields the protein CASANYPGGAFRTEAFF. The rearrangement joins TRBV25-1 to TRBJ1-1; 8 positions agree with TRBD1. The CDR3 extends over 17 amino acids. With 8 bases clipped from V and 5 bases from J, the junction kept 19 bases outside the gene matches. CDR1 is MGHDK and CDR2 is SYGVNS in the germline V gene.

About this clone: Other DNA sequences from this sample encode an identical CDR3 as well. The chain carries TRBV2 and TRBJ1-6; the D is unclear. This CDR3 has 14 amino acids. In germline, CDR1 is SNHLY, CDR2 FYNNEI. V lost 4 bases to trimming and J lost 6 bases, with 10 bases between them. CDR3 coding DNA: TGTGCCAGCAGTGGGAGGACTTCTAATTCACCCCTCCACTTT. Translating gives CASSGRTSNSPLHF.

This rearrangement joins TRBV12-5 to TRBJ1-4; TRBD1 matches 10 bases. The CDR3 is made up of 16 amino acids. Germline loops: CDR1 LGHNT, CDR2 FRNRAP. V lost 1 base, J lost 7 bases, and 6 bases stayed unmatched. CDR3 sequence (DNA): TGTGCTAGTGGTTTGGCCGGGACAGGGGAAGGTGAAAAACTGTTTTTT. Its translation: CASGLAGTGEGEKLFF.

The V gene is TRBV29-1, the J gene TRBJ2-5; D might be TRBD2 (6 bases). The CDR3 spans 17 residues. The V gene's germline CDR1 is SQVTM and CDR2 ANQGSEA. Trimming cost V 0 bases and J 0 bases, with 17 bases left between them. CDR3 coding DNA: TGCAGCGTTGAAGACCGCCGTTCTAGCGAGTACCAAGAGACCCAGTACTTC. This translates into CSVEDRRSSEYQETQYF.

This chain joins TRBV9 and TRBJ2-1; 11 bases are shared with TRBD2. Germline V gives CDR1 SGDLS, CDR2 YYNGEE. V lost 3 bases and J lost 7; bases outside the gene matches: 15. The length of the CDR3 is 18 residues. The CDR3 sequence: CASSAPGLAATRGNEQFF. CDR3 DNA sequence: TGTGCCAGCAGCGCCCCGGGACTAGCGGCAACAAGGGGAAATGAGCAGTTCTTC.

V and J are TRBV10-1 and TRBJ2-2; 9 bases are a match to TRBD2. J gave up 1 base and V 0 bases, and 0 bases lay outside the gene matches. CDR1 is WNHNN and CDR2 is SYGVQD in the germline V gene (reference sequence). This CDR3 has 16 residues. In nucleotides, the CDR3 is TGCGCCAGCAGTGAGTCGACTAGCGGGAACACCGGGGAGCTGTTTTTT. Amino acid sequence: CASSESTSGNTGELFF.

The rearrangement uses TRBV6-5 and TRBJ1-3; D call uncertain. The germline gives CDR1 MNHEY, CDR2 SVGAGI. This CDR3 is 11 amino acids long. Trimming removed 5 bases from V and 3 bases from J, with 2 bases in between. The CDR3 DNA follows: TGTGCCAGCAGTCTTGGAAACACCATATATTTT. Translation: CASSLGNTIYF.

The chain couples TRBV27 to TRBJ2-3; 7 bases are shared with TRBD2. This CDR3 spans 14 amino acids. The V gene's germline CDR1 is MNHEY and CDR2 SMNVEV (reference sequence). J lost 6 bases, V lost 8 bases, and 11 bases had no gene match. CDR3 loop: CASRGSGAGDTQYF. DNA of the CDR3: TGTGCCAGCCGGGGCAGCGGGGCCGGGGATACGCAGTATTTT.

The rearrangement joins TRBV19 to TRBJ1-1; 7 positions match TRBD1. The J segment lost 11 bases and the V segment lost 3 bases, leaving 6 bases of the junction unmatched. This CDR3 comprises 12 residues. Germline V gene lookup returns CDR1 LNHDA and CDR2 SQIVND (reference sequence). CDR3 in DNA: TGTGCCAGTAGTATCCGGGACAGTAAGGCTTTCTTT. Translating it yields CASSIRDSKAFF.

This chain uses TRBV18 with TRBJ2-7, with 14 positions matching TRBD2. The trim removed 0 bases at V and 6 bases at J, leaving 13 bases unmatched. The CDR3 has 19 amino acids. Germline CDR1 KGHSH, CDR2 LQKENI. The CDR3 DNA follows: TGTGCCAGCTCACCACCTTCCGGGACTAGCGGGAGTGTCCGTGGCGAGCAGTACTTC. Its protein product is CASSPPSGTSGSVRGEQYF.

This sequence joins TRBV19 and TRBJ2-4; a weak D match, TRBD2 (6 bases). V was shortened by 3 bases and J by 0 bases, with 24 bases between the two germline ends. The CDR3 spans 20 residues. Germline CDR1 LNHDA, CDR2 SQIVND (reference sequence). The CDR3 region has the DNA TGTGCCAGTAGTATCGTGGGGACTGGGGTTTCTAGTCTAGCCAAAAACATTCAGTACTTC. Protein product: CASSIVGTGVSSLAKNIQYF.

This clone was recorded only once. The J gene is TRBJ2-7, the V gene TRBV18, with D possibly matching TRBD1 (5 bases). CDR1 and CDR2 from the germline V gene are KGHSH and LQKENI. The CDR3 runs 12 residues. The V and J ends lost 5 bases and 6 bases respectively, with 11 bases between them. The CDR3 reads CASSLQGGEQYF. For the CDR3, the DNA is TGTGCCAGCTCATTGCAGGGCGGCGAGCAGTACTTC.

The chain joins TRBV19 to TRBJ2-3, with D hard to call. Per the germline V gene, CDR1 is LNHDA and CDR2 is SQIVND (reference sequence). The V end was cut by 4 bases, the J end by 0 bases, with 8 bases between. The CDR3 has 14 residues. The CDR3 region has the DNA TGTGCCAGTAGTAACCAGGAAAGCACAGATACGCAGTATTTT. Residues: CASSNQESTDTQYF.

This rearrangement joins TRBV24-1 to TRBJ2-1; 9 nucleotides align to TRBD2. The CDR3 is 16 residues long. V shed 6 bases, J shed 0 bases, and the junction held 5 bases outside the gene matches. Germline V gene sequence: CDR1 KGHDR, CDR2 SFDVKD. The CDR3 sequence is CATSITRGGSYNEQFF. The CDR3 bases are TGTGCCACCAGTATAACGCGGGGGGGCTCCTACAATGAGCAGTTCTTC.

V is TRBV12-3 or TRBV12-4 and J is TRBJ2-3; 7 bases map to TRBD1. Trimming cost V 6 bases and J 8 bases; bases outside gene matches: 8. CDR3 size: 13 residues. The CDR3 nucleotides read TGTGCCAGCAGAATACAGGGGTCAGGTACGCAGTATTTT. The encoded protein is CASRIQGSGTQYF.

This clone has only a few counts. The CDR3 region has the DNA TGTGCCAGCAGCCAACGCGCCGGACAGGGGGCGTACGAGCAGTACTTC. It translates to CASSQRAGQGAYEQYF. The chain recombines TRBV4-2 with TRBJ2-7, with 11 bases fitting TRBD1. The V and J ends lost 2 bases and 4 bases, in that order; junction bases with no gene match: 7. Germline V gene lookup returns CDR1 LGHNA and CDR2 YNFKEQ. The CDR3 runs to 16 residues.

This chain links TRBV11-2 with TRBJ2-3; 9 bases are shared with TRBD2. With 5 bases clipped from V and 3 bases from J, the junction kept 12 bases outside the gene matches. Germline V gene data show CDR1 as SGHAT and CDR2 as FQNNGV. This CDR3 has 17 residues. The CDR3 is CASSPGTSPPGTDTQYF. As DNA, the CDR3 is TGTGCCAGCAGCCCCGGGACTAGCCCCCCGGGGACAGATACGCAGTATTTT.